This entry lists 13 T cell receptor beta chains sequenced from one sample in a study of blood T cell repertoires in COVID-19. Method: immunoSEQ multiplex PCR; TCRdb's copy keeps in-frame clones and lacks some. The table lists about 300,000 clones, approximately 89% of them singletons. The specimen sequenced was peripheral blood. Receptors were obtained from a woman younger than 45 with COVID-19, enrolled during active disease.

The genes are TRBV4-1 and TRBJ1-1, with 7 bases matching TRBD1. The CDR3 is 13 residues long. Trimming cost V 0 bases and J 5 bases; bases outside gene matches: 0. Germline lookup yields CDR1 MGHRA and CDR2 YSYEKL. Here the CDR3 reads CASSQEGQTEAFF. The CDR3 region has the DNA TGCGCCAGCAGCCAAGAGGGACAGACTGAAGCTTTCTTT.

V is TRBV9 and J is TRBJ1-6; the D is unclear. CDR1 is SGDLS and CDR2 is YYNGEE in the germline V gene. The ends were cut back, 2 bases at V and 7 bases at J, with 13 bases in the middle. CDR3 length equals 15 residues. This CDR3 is CASSVFGGSNSPLHF. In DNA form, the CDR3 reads TGTGCCAGCAGCGTTTTCGGAGGGAGCAATTCACCCCTCCACTTT.

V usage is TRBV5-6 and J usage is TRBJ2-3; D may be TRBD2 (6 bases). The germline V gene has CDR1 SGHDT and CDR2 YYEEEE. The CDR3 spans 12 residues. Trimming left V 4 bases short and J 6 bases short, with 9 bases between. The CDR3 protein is CASSPGGDTQYF. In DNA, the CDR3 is TGTGCCAGCAGCCCTGGGGGGGATACGCAGTATTTT.

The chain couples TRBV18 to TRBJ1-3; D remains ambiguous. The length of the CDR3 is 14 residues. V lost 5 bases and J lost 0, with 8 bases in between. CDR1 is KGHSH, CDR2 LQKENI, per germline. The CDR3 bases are TGTGCCAGCTCAGTATCTACCTCTGGAAACACCATATATTTT. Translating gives CASSVSTSGNTIYF. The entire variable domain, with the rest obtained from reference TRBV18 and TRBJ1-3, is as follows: NAGVMQNPRHLVRRRGQEARLRCSPMKGHSHVYWYRQLPEEGLKFMVYLQKENIIDESGMPKERFSAEFPKEGPSILRIQQVVRGDSAAYFCASSVSTSGNTIYFGEGSWLTVV.

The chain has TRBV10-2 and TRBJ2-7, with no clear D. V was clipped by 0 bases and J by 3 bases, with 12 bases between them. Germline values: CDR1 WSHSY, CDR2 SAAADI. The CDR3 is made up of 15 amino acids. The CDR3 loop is CASSESTTEDYEQYV. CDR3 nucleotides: TGCGCCAGCAGTGAGTCGACCACAGAAGACTACGAGCAGTACGTC.

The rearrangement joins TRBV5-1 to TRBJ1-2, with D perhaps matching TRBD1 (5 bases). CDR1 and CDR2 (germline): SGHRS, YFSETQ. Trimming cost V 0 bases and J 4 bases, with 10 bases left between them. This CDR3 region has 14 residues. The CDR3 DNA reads TGCGCCAGCAGCTTGGAGACAGATGGCTATGGCTACACCTTC. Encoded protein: CASSLETDGYGYTF.

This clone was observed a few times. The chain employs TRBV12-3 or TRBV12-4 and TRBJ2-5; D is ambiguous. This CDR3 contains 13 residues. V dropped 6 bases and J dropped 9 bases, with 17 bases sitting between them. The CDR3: CASSDSALRAQYF. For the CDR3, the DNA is TGTGCCAGCAGCGACTCGGCTCTTCGAGCCCAGTACTTC.

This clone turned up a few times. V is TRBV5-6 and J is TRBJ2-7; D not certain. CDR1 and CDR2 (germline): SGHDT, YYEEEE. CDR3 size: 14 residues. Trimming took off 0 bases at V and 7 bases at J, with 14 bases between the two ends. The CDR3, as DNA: TGTGCCAGCAGCTTGGCCAAGGCTAGACCGGAGCAGTACTTC. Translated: CASSLAKARPEQYF.

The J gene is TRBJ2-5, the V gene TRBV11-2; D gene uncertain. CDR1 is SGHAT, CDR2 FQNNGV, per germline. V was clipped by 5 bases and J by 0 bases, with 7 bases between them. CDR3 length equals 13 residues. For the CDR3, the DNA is TGTGCCAGCAGCCGGGTGTACCAAGAGACCCAGTACTTC. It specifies CASSRVYQETQYF.

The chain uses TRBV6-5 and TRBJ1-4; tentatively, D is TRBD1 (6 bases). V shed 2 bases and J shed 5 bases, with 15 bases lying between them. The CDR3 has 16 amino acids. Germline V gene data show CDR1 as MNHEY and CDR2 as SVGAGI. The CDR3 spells CASSYDGQLKNEKLFF. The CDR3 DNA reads TGTGCCAGCAGTTACGATGGACAGCTGAAAAATGAAAAACTGTTTTTT.

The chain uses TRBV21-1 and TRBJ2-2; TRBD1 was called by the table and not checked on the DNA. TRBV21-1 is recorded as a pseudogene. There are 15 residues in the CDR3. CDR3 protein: CASPLRDRGTGELFF. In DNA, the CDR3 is TGTGCCAGTCCGCTCCGGGACAGGGGCACCGGGGAGCTGTTTTTT.

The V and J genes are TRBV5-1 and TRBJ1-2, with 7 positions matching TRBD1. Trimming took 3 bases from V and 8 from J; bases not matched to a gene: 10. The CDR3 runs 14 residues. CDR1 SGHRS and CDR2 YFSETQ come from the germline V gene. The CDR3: CASSSPFQGEGYTF. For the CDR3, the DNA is TGCGCCAGCAGCTCCCCATTTCAGGGGGAAGGCTACACCTTC.

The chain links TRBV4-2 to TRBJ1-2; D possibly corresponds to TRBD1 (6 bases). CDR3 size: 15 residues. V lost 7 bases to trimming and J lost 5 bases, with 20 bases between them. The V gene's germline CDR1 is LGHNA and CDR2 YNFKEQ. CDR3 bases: TGTGCCAGCAAGGGGGTTCGGCGGGGGGAATATGGCTACACCTTC. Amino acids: CASKGVRRGEYGYTF.